The 14 T cell receptor beta chains presented below share a single source sample, sequenced in a study of cytomegalovirus exposure and HLA in healthy donors. 13 Jbeta primers and 60 Vbeta primers were used for the PCR. Method: immunoSEQ multiplex PCR; TCRdb's copy keeps in-frame clones and lacks some. Here the sample spans 100,000 to 150,000 clones, roughly 83% being singletons. Sequencing was carried out using PBMCs. The receptors were sampled from a man aged 18 to 29 in good health and CMV-seronegative.

The rearrangement links TRBV5-6 to TRBJ2-1; 7 bases match TRBD2. The CDR3 is 14 residues long. CDR1 is SGHDT and CDR2 is YYEEEE in the germline V gene. Trimming at V came to 3 bases and at J to 8 bases, leaving 8 bases not matched to a gene. CDR3 sequence reads: CASSSAREGDEQFF. For the CDR3, the DNA is TGTGCCAGCAGCTCTGCGAGGGAGGGCGATGAGCAGTTCTTC.

V is TRBV10-1 and J is TRBJ2-7; possibly TRBD1 for D (6 bases). From germline, CDR1 is WNHNN and CDR2 SYGVQD (reference sequence). V gave up 3 bases and J gave up 8 bases, with 14 bases separating them. CDR3 length equals 13 residues. CDR3 nucleotide sequence: TGCGCCAGCAGTGAATCTTTGACAGGCCAGCAGTACGTC. It encodes CASSESLTGQQYV.

The chain employs TRBV18 and TRBJ2-7, with 8 bases that match TRBD1. Looked up from germline, CDR1 is KGHSH and CDR2 is LQKENI. The CDR3 is 16 residues long. The V segment lost 3 bases and the J segment 0 bases; nucleotides outside the gene matches: 7. The DNA of the CDR3 is TGTGCCAGCTCACCTGGGGGACAGGATTTCTCCTACGAGCAGTACGTC. Translating it yields CASSPGGQDFSYEQYV.

The V and J genes are TRBV5-8 and TRBJ1-6; 10 nucleotides agree with TRBD1. Germline lookup yields CDR1 SGHTS and CDR2 YDEGEE. The CDR3 totals 16 residues. The trim removed 5 bases at V and 7 bases at J, leaving 9 bases unmatched. CDR3 amino acids: CASRIPGQGINSPLHF. Written as DNA, the CDR3 is TGTGCCAGCAGGATCCCGGGACAGGGGATAAATTCACCCCTCCACTTT.

This chain connects TRBV5-1 to TRBJ2-1; 7 nucleotides agree with TRBD1. The germline gives CDR1 SGHRS, CDR2 YFSETQ. V shed 2 bases and J 9 bases; nucleotides not matched to a gene: 11. This CDR3 spans 15 amino acids. CDR3 loop: CASSLLQTGQSEQFF. Written as DNA, the CDR3 is TGCGCCAGCAGCTTATTACAGACAGGGCAGAGTGAGCAGTTCTTC.

The chain carries TRBV7-2 and TRBJ2-7, with 10 nucleotides matching TRBD2. Trimming at V came to 5 bases and at J to 4 bases, leaving 8 bases not matched to a gene. CDR3 size: 15 residues. Germline V lookup: CDR1 SGHTA, CDR2 FQGNSA. For the CDR3, the DNA is TGTGCCAGCAGCCCGGGACTAGCGCGACCTTACGAGCAGTACTTC. It translates to CASSPGLARPYEQYF.

V and J are TRBV11-2 and TRBJ2-7; 10 nucleotides line up with TRBD2. Losses at the gene ends were 2 bases for V and 4 bases for J; bases not matched to a gene: 2. From germline, CDR1 is SGHAT and CDR2 FQNNGV. This CDR3 has 14 residues. The CDR3 DNA reads TGTGCCAGCAGCTTACTAGCGGGAGTTTACGAGCAGTACGTC. As protein: CASSLLAGVYEQYV.

This chain links TRBV4-2 with TRBJ2-5; TRBD2 matches 14 bases. This CDR3 comprises 18 residues. The trim removed 1 base at V and 5 bases at J, leaving 9 bases unmatched. The germline V gene encodes CDR1 LGHNA and CDR2 YNFKEQ. Here the CDR3 reads CASSQVEGLAGVGETQYF. CDR3 DNA: TGTGCCAGCAGCCAAGTGGAGGGACTAGCGGGAGTGGGTGAGACCCAGTACTTC.

The gene calls are TRBV19 and TRBJ1-2; no firm D call. Trimming pared 0 bases from V and 1 base from J, leaving 6 bases between. CDR3 length: 14 residues. The V gene's germline CDR1 is LNHDA and CDR2 SQIVND (reference sequence). The CDR3 sequence is CASSIDPGNYGYTF. CDR3 bases: TGTGCCAGTAGTATAGACCCGGGTAACTATGGCTACACCTTC.

The chain uses TRBV5-1 and TRBJ2-5, with D unclear. The CDR3 runs to 14 residues. Germline V CDR1 and CDR2: SGHRS, YFSETQ. Trimming removed 0 bases at V and 5 bases at J, with 11 bases between. CDR3 sequence: CASSLEVSFETQYF. The CDR3 nucleotides are TGCGCCAGCAGCTTGGAGGTTAGCTTCGAGACCCAGTACTTC.

The J gene is TRBJ1-2, the V gene TRBV27; D perhaps matches TRBD1 (5 bases). Germline-derived CDR1 and CDR2 are MNHEY and SMNVEV (reference sequence). CDR3 size: 18 residues. Deletions cut 0 bases from V and 5 bases from J, with 22 bases between. CDR3 region: CASSLSAGLPLGSYGYTF. For the CDR3, the DNA is TGTGCCAGCAGTTTATCGGCGGGACTTCCCCTCGGATCGTATGGCTACACCTTC.

The rearrangement links TRBV9 to TRBJ2-7; 9 nucleotides align to TRBD1. Per the germline V gene, CDR1 is SGDLS and CDR2 is YYNGEE. The V and J ends lost 3 bases and 4 bases, in that order; junction bases with no gene match: 8. The CDR3 has 15 amino acids. The CDR3 DNA sequence: TGTGCCAGCAGCGCGCCGGGACAGGGAATTTACGAGCAGTACTTC. This gives the protein CASSAPGQGIYEQYF.

The chain is built from TRBV18 and TRBJ2-7; TRBD2 agrees at 8 bases. V dropped 3 bases and J dropped 6; count of bases not matched to a gene: 7. The CDR3 length is 14 residues. The V gene's germline CDR1 is KGHSH and CDR2 LQKENI. CDR3 DNA sequence: TGTGCCAGCTCACCCCGGGGGCTAGCGGGCGAGCAGTACGTC. The encoded protein is CASSPRGLAGEQYV.

The chain carries TRBV4-1 and TRBJ2-3; perhaps TRBD2 as D (6 bases). Germline V lookup: CDR1 MGHRA, CDR2 YSYEKL. The CDR3 covers 17 residues. V lost 0 bases, J lost 1 base, and 14 bases lay in between. CDR3 in DNA: TGCGCCAGCAGCCAAGATATTCCGGGAGTTGGCACAGATACGCAGTATTTT. It encodes CASSQDIPGVGTDTQYF.